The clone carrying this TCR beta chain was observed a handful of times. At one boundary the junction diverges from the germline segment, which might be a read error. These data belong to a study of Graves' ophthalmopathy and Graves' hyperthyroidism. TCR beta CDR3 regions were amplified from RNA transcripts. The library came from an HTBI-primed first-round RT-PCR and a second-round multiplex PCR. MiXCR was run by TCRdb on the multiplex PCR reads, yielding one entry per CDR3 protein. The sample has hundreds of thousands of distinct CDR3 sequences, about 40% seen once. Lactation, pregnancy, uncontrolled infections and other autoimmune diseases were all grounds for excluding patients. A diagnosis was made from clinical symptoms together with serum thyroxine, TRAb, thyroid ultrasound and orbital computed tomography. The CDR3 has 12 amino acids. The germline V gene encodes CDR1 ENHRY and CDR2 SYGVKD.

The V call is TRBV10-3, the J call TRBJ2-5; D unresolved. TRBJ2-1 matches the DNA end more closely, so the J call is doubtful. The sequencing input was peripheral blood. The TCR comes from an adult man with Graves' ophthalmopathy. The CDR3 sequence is CATSGWDNEQFF. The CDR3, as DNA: TGTGCCACCAGTGGCTGGGACAATGAGCAGTTCTTC.